This paragraph reports one T cell receptor beta chain. Antigen: not known. J gave up 2 bases and V 7 bases, and 3 bases lay outside the gene matches. This CDR3 is 14 amino acids long. CDR1 is MNHNS and CDR2 is SASEGT in the germline V gene. The data belong to a study of T-cell memory formation after mild COVID-19. TCRdb re-derived calls from the 5' RACE reads in MiXCR, one entry per CDR3 protein. The table lists hundreds of thousands of distinct CDR3 sequences, about 20% of them singletons. Study results and caveats: Clones that contracted clustered mainly in CM and EM if CD4+ and in EMRA if CD8+. Pre-infection memory harbored some responding clones, suggesting cross-reactive memory joined. Balance between CD4 and CD8 was seen in clones contracting day 15 to 85, and a CD4+ lean was seen in later expanders.

The gene calls are TRBV6-1 and TRBJ2-1; TRBD1 matches 9 bases. The TCR was taken from an adult woman who had mild COVID-19 (a few samples of this study predate the infection). Cell type and time point are not known. The sample comprised PBMCs or a T cell subset sorted from them (not recorded which). The DNA for the CDR3 is TGTGCCAGCACAAGACAGGGGGCCTACAATGAGCAGTTCTTC. Amino acids: CASTRQGAYNEQFF.